This entry describes one T cell receptor (beta chain). The sample belongs to a study of blood T cell repertoires in COVID-19. As for the study in general: Nucleic acid was either cDNA or gDNA, and it came from T cells, B-cell-depleted T cells, or PBMCs.

Clones were sequenced by immunoSEQ multiplex PCR, and TCRdb holds only the in-frame ones, with some missing. Found here are fewer than 450,000 clones, 90% of them singletons; the top ten hold about 0.6%. Recruitment covered under 25 US areas and drew participants whose ages spanned about 18 to 95 years. Recovered participants had two consecutive negative NP/OP PCR tests, healthcare professional clearance, or symptom resolution. Germline V gives CDR1 SGHRS, CDR2 YFSETQ. This CDR3 has 17 residues. V lost 3 bases and J lost 0; bases outside the gene matches: 7. The V and J genes are TRBV5-1 and TRBJ2-3; 10 bases align to TRBD2. Material for sequencing was PBMCs or T cells enriched from blood (not recorded which). The origin of this receptor is a man between 18 and 35 years old who had recovered from COVID-19. The CDR3 region is CASSWTSGRASTDTQYF. For the CDR3, the DNA is TGCGCCAGCAGCTGGACTAGCGGACGTGCTAGCACAGATACGCAGTATTTT. Based on the CDR3 plus reference TRBV5-1 and TRBJ2-3, the full variable domain is KAGVTQTPRYLIKTRGQQVTLSCSPISGHRSVSWYQQTPGQGLQFLFEYFSETQRNKGNFPGRFSGRQFSNSRSEMNVSTLELGDSALYLCASSWTSGRASTDTQYFGPGTRLTVL.